This TCR beta chain originates from a study of tumor-infiltrating lymphocytes in primary liver carcinoma. Whole-study context: Spanning 4.2 to 10 cm, the tumors were T1-T3 N0M0.

Constant-region priming of approximately 500 ng total RNA yielded TCR beta cDNA. Three nested multiplex PCR rounds of slightly modified ARM-PCR generated TCR beta libraries. The study ran its first two PCR rounds for approximately 10 cycles each, using TRBV1-TRBV30 forward primers and a C-beta reverse primer. One entry per CDR3 protein, called by TCRdb with MiXCR from the multiplex PCR reads. Of 95,000 to 150,000 distinct CDR3 sequences in the sample, under 65% are singletons; the top ten hold roughly 8%. The V and J ends lost 0 bases and 4 bases respectively, with 11 bases between them. This CDR3 comprises 14 residues. Looked up from germline, CDR1 is SGHNT and CDR2 is YYREEE (reference sequence). Comment on this clonotype: This sequence may be a read error, since a much larger clone differs from it by one base.

The source material, roughly 18-30 mg of unsorted bulk tissue, was used to co-extract RNA and DNA. Five separate regions were sampled from each tumor. Material for sequencing was liver tumor tissue from sampling region 3. Subset denoted: tumor region T3, left-lateral pole. V gene TRBV5-4 combines with J gene TRBJ2-7, with TRBD2 as a possible D gene (6 bases). The source of this sequence is a woman aged 60 to 75 with primary liver carcinoma and hepatitis B virus infection. In DNA form, the CDR3 reads TGTGCCAGCAGCTTGGTGGGAGGTGGATACGAGCAGTACTTC. Its translation is CASSLVGGGYEQYF.